The source of this T cell receptor beta chain is a study of cytomegalovirus exposure and HLA in healthy donors. General study results and limits: Reportedly, cytomegalovirus status was diagnosed with high sensitivity and specificity.

PCR was performed using 60 Vbeta and 13 Jbeta primers. Profiling relied on immunoSEQ multiplex PCR, and the TCRdb table lists in-frame clones only, not all of them. Here the sample spans 130,000 or so clones, just under 80% being singletons. Trimming took 6 bases from V and 1 from J; bases not matched to a gene: 5. Germline V CDR1 and CDR2: SNHLY, FYNNEI. The CDR3 is 16 residues long. On this clone: Its antigen is not identified.

The source of this sequence is a man aged 25 to 45 in good health and CMV-seronegative. The sequenced sample was PBMCs. The chain recombines TRBV2 with TRBJ2-2; 10 bases are a match to TRBD1. This CDR3 reads CASRGQGPGNTGELFF. DNA for the CDR3: TGTGCCAGCAGGGGACAGGGGCCCGGGAACACCGGGGAGCTGTTTTTT. Full variable domain (rest looked up from reference TRBV2 and TRBJ2-2): EPEVTQTPSHQVTQMGQEVILRCVPISNHLYFYWYRQILGQKVEFLVSFYNNEISEKSEIFDDQFSVERPDGSNFTLKIRSTKLEDSAMYFCASRGQGPGNTGELFFGEGSRLTVL.